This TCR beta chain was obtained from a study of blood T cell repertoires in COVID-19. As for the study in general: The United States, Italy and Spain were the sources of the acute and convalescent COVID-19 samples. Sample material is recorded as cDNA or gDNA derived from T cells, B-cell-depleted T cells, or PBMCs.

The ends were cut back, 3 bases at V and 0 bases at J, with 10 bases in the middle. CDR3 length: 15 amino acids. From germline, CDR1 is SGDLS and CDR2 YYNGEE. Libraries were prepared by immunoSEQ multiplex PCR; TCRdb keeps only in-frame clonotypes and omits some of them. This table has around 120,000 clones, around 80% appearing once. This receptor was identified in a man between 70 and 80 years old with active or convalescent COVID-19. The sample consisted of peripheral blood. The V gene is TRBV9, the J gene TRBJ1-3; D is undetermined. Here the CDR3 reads CASSAPQASGNTIYF. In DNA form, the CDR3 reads TGTGCCAGCAGCGCCCCCCAGGCCTCTGGAAACACCATATATTTT.